A selection of T cell receptor beta chains follows, all from one sample in a study of cytomegalovirus exposure and HLA in healthy donors. Some clones are missing from TCRdb's copy, which holds only in-frame ones; the method was immunoSEQ multiplex PCR. This repertoire shows 200,000 to 250,000 clones, around 80% found once; its top ten account for over 3.5%. Sequenced material: PBMCs. The receptors here all came from a male donor in good health and CMV-seronegative. Both conserved end residues are part of each CDR3. The D gene is left open where the match is weak. The size entry is marked missing in some rows and otherwise reads once, few, many or a size class.

D: .
J: TRBJ2-7
V: TRBV5-4
size: .
DNA: TGTGCCAGCGGGCCGGACCCTAGCTCCTACGAGCAGTACTTC
CDR3: CASGPDPSSYEQYF

D: TRBD2
J: TRBJ2-2
V: TRBV4-2
size: .
DNA: TGTGCCAGCAGCCCGAGGGGGGGACTAGTTGCCGGGGAGCTGTTTTTT
CDR3: CASSPRGGLVAGELFF

D: .
J: TRBJ1-2
V: TRBV6-5
size: few
DNA: TGTGCCACCTCACAGGGAAGTGGCTACACCTTC
CDR3: CATSQGSGYTF

D: .
J: TRBJ1-2
V: TRBV6-6
size: .
DNA: TGTGCCAGCAGTTATTCGGGAAGCGACTATGGCTACACCTTC
CDR3: CASSYSGSDYGYTF

D: TRBD1
J: TRBJ2-7
V: TRBV9
size: .
DNA: TGTGCCAGCAGCCCTCAAACAGGGGAGTCCTACGAGCAGTACTTC
CDR3: CASSPQTGESYEQYF

D: .
J: TRBJ1-2
V: TRBV7-8
size: .
DNA: TGTGCCAGCAGCTTAGAAGGAGCCTCTTATGGCTACACCTTC
CDR3: CASSLEGASYGYTF

D: .
J: TRBJ2-2
V: TRBV7-9
size: .
DNA: TGTGCCAGCAGCCCCCCCGGAGGTCGGACCGGGGAGCTGTTTTTT
CDR3: CASSPPGGRTGELFF

D: .
J: TRBJ2-5
V: TRBV7-2
size: .
DNA: TGTGCCAGCAGCCACCGCGGCGAAAAGGTCGGGGAGACCCAGTACTTC
CDR3: CASSHRGEKVGETQYF

D: .
J: TRBJ2-1
V: TRBV14
size: .
DNA: TGTGCCAGCAGCCAACCCCTCCCGGGGTCCAATGAGCAGTTCTTC
CDR3: CASSQPLPGSNEQFF

D: TRBD1
J: TRBJ1-5
V: TRBV6-5
size: .
DNA: TGTGCCAGCAGCGCGGGGACAGGGAGGGAACCCCAGCATTTT
CDR3: CASSAGTGREPQHF

D: .
J: TRBJ2-5
V: TRBV10-1
size: .
DNA: TGCGCCAGCAGTGTAGGTGGCGGGCAAGAGACCCAGTACTTC
CDR3: CASSVGGGQETQYF

D: .
J: TRBJ2-7
V: TRBV5-4
size: .
DNA: TGTGCCAGTACCTACAGGGATATCAGCGAGCAGTACTTC
CDR3: CASTYRDISEQYF

D: .
J: TRBJ2-5
V: TRBV9
size: .
DNA: TGTGCCAGCAGCAACCTCGGAGAGACCCAGTACTTC
CDR3: CASSNLGETQYF

D: TRBD1
J: TRBJ2-1
V: TRBV7-3
size: .
DNA: TGTGCCAGCAGCTTACCGGGACAGTCGTCCGAGCAGTTCTTC
CDR3: CASSLPGQSSEQFF

D: TRBD2
J: TRBJ2-1
V: TRBV7-3
size: .
DNA: TGTGCCAGCAGCCAGGGACTAGCATCCTACAATGAGCAGTTCTTC
CDR3: CASSQGLASYNEQFF

D: .
J: TRBJ1-3
V: TRBV7-9
size: .
DNA: TGTGCCAGCAGCCCCCAGGTTGTCTCTGGAAACACCATATATTTT
CDR3: CASSPQVVSGNTIYF

D: .
J: TRBJ2-5
V: TRBV7-2
size: .
DNA: TGTGCCAGCAGCTTAGAGCGAGAGACCCAGTACTTC
CDR3: CASSLERETQYF

D: TRBD2
J: TRBJ2-3
V: TRBV9
size: .
DNA: TGTGCCAGCAGCGTACGGGGGGAAACAGATACGCAGTATTTT
CDR3: CASSVRGETDTQYF

D: .
J: TRBJ1-2
V: TRBV6-5
size: .
DNA: TGTGCCAGCAGTGCTGAACAGGGCTATGGCTACACCTTC
CDR3: CASSAEQGYGYTF

D: TRBD2
J: TRBJ2-2
V: TRBV19
size: .
DNA: TGTGCCAGTAGTATTATCCTAGCGGGTACCGGGGAGCTGTTTTTT
CDR3: CASSIILAGTGELFF

D: TRBD1
J: TRBJ1-1
V: TRBV7-3
size: .
DNA: TGTGCCAGCAGCCTTCAAGGGGGCAAGAACACTGAAGCTTTCTTT
CDR3: CASSLQGGKNTEAFF

D: .
J: TRBJ2-7
V: TRBV9
size: .
DNA: TGTGCCAGCAGCCCCCACTCAGGGCAGGGCTACGAGCAGTACTTC
CDR3: CASSPHSGQGYEQYF

D: .
J: TRBJ2-7
V: TRBV4-2
size: .
DNA: TGTGCCAGCAGCCCCAGACAGGCGACGTACGAGCAGTACTTC
CDR3: CASSPRQATYEQYF

D: TRBD1
J: TRBJ1-5
V: TRBV10-2
size: .
DNA: TGCGCCAGCAGAGCACCGGGACAGGGAGGTCAGCCCCAGCATTTT
CDR3: CASRAPGQGGQPQHF

D: .
J: TRBJ2-3
V: TRBV9
size: few
DNA: TGTGCCAGCAGCGTAGCGAGCGGATCTAGCACAGATACGCAGTATTTT
CDR3: CASSVASGSSTDTQYF

D: TRBD1
J: TRBJ1-3
V: TRBV27
size: .
DNA: TGTGCCAGCAGTCGGCCGGGACAGGGAAACACCATATATTTT
CDR3: CASSRPGQGNTIYF

D: .
J: TRBJ1-5
V: TRBV19
size: .
DNA: TGTGCCAGTAGTACTTATAGTTATCAGCCCCAGCATTTT
CDR3: CASSTYSYQPQHF

D: TRBD1
J: TRBJ2-7
V: TRBV5-1
size: few
DNA: TGCGCCAGCAGCTTGGGAGTGGGTTTGGGACAGACCTACGAGCAGTACTTC
CDR3: CASSLGVGLGQTYEQYF

D: TRBD1
J: TRBJ2-5
V: TRBV19
size: .
DNA: TGTGCCAGTAGTATGGGGACAGGGTTCCAAGAGACCCAGTACTTC
CDR3: CASSMGTGFQETQYF

D: .
J: TRBJ2-3
V: TRBV29-1
size: .
DNA: TGCAGCGTTGACGGGCAGGGGGGAGATACGCAGTATTTT
CDR3: CSVDGQGGDTQYF

D: TRBD2
J: TRBJ2-2
V: TRBV7-9
size: .
DNA: TGTGCCAGCGACTGGGTAGCGGGAGCACGGACCGGGGAGCTGTTTTTT
CDR3: CASDWVAGARTGELFF

D: .
J: TRBJ2-3
V: TRBV18
size: once
DNA: TGTGCCAGCTCACCGGCAGGGGACGGCACAGATACGCAGTATTTT
CDR3: CASSPAGDGTDTQYF

D: .
J: TRBJ1-2
V: TRBV5-1
size: few
DNA: TGCGCCAGCAGCTTGGATCCAGGAGGTGCTGGCTACACCTTC
CDR3: CASSLDPGGAGYTF

D: TRBD1
J: TRBJ2-7
V: TRBV9
size: .
DNA: TGTGCCAGCAGCGTATCCGCGGGACAGGGCCTCCACGAGCAGTACTTC
CDR3: CASSVSAGQGLHEQYF

D: .
J: TRBJ1-1
V: TRBV6-4
size: .
DNA: TGTGCCAGCAGTGACGGCGGCACTGAAGCTTTCTTT
CDR3: CASSDGGTEAFF

D: .
J: TRBJ2-7
V: TRBV6-1
size: once
DNA: TGTGCCAGCAGTTCCCACAGGGCATCCTACGAGCAGTACTTC
CDR3: CASSSHRASYEQYF

D: .
J: TRBJ1-5
V: TRBV13
size: .
DNA: TGTGCCAGCAGCTCGACAGGCCGCAATCAGCCCCAGCATTTT
CDR3: CASSSTGRNQPQHF

D: TRBD1
J: TRBJ2-1
V: TRBV6-1
size: .
DNA: TGTGCCAGCAGTGAACAGGGGGCTAATCCGAGGAATGAGCAGTTCTTC
CDR3: CASSEQGANPRNEQFF

D: TRBD1
J: TRBJ2-3
V: TRBV6-1
size: .
DNA: TGTGCCAGCAGGGACACAGGGGCACGCACAGATACGCAGTATTTT
CDR3: CASRDTGARTDTQYF

D: TRBD2
J: TRBJ2-1
V: TRBV10-1
size: once
DNA: TGCGCCAGCAGTGAGTCGACGGTTCTAGCGGGAGGGTTTCGGAATGAGCAGTTCTTC
CDR3: CASSESTVLAGGFRNEQFF

D: .
J: TRBJ1-5
V: TRBV4-2
size: .
DNA: TGTGCCAGCAGCCAAGATAGGCGTCAGGGAAGCAATCAGCCCCAGCATTTT
CDR3: CASSQDRRQGSNQPQHF

D: .
J: TRBJ1-2
V: TRBV6-1
size: few
DNA: TGTGCCAGCAGTAACGACAGAATCTATGGCTACACCTTC
CDR3: CASSNDRIYGYTF

D: TRBD2
J: TRBJ2-2
V: TRBV7-3
size: .
DNA: TGTGCCAGCAGCTACCTCCCTACTAGCGGGAGATTCTTAGGGACCGGGGAGCTGTTTTTT
CDR3: CASSYLPTSGRFLGTGELFF

D: .
J: TRBJ1-1
V: TRBV6-6
size: few
DNA: TGTGCCAGCAGTTACCAAAGGAGGGAGAACACTGAAGCTTTCTTT
CDR3: CASSYQRRENTEAFF

D: .
J: TRBJ2-1
V: TRBV7-8
size: .
DNA: TGTGCCAGCTCCGGGTTGCTATCGAGTGAGCAGTTCTTC
CDR3: CASSGLLSSEQFF

D: TRBD2
J: TRBJ2-3
V: TRBV6-5
size: .
DNA: TGTGCCAGCAATCAAGCGGGAAATGCGAGGAATACGCAGTATTTT
CDR3: CASNQAGNARNTQYF

D: TRBD2
J: TRBJ2-2
V: TRBV7-3
size: few
DNA: TGTGCCAGCAGCCCCGGACTAGTCGTTGGCACCGGGGAGCTGTTTTTT
CDR3: CASSPGLVVGTGELFF

D: .
J: TRBJ1-2
V: TRBV28
size: .
DNA: TGTGCCAGCAGTCCCAGGGGTCCGTATGGCTACACCTTC
CDR3: CASSPRGPYGYTF

D: .
J: TRBJ2-3
V: TRBV5-4
size: .
DNA: TGTGCCAGCAGCCTAACCTCTTCTAGCACAGATACGCAGTATTTT
CDR3: CASSLTSSSTDTQYF

D: .
J: TRBJ2-7
V: TRBV10-3
size: .
DNA: TGTGCCATCAGTGAGTCGCTCCGGCAGGGGTCCCACGAGCAGTACTTC
CDR3: CAISESLRQGSHEQYF

D: .
J: TRBJ1-1
V: TRBV18
size: .
DNA: TGTGCCAGCTCACCACCGTTGGGGCGGGGAACTGAAGCTTTCTTT
CDR3: CASSPPLGRGTEAFF